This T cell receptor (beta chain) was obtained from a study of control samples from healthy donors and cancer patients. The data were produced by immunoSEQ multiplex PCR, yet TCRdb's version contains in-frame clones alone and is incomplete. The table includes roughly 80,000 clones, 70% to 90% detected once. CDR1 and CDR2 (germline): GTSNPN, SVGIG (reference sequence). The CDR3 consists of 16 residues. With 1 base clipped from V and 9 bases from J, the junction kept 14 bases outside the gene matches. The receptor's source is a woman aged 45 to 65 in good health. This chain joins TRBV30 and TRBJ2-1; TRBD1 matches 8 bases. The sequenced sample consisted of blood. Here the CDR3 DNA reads TGTGCCTGGAGTGGTCAGGGGGCGTTGGGTCAGCTTGAGCAGTTCTTC. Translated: CAWSGQGALGQLEQFF.